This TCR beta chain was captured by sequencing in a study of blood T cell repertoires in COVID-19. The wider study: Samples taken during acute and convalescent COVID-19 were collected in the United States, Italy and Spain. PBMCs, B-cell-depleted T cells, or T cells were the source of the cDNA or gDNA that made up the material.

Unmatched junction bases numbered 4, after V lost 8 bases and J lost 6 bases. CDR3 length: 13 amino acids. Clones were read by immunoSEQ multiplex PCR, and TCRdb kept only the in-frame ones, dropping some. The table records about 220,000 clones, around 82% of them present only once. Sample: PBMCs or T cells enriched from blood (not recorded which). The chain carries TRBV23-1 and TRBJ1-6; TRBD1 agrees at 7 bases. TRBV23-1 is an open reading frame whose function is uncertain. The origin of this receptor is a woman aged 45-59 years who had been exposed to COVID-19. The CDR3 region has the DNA TGCGCCAGCCAGAGACAGGGTAATTCACCCCTCCACTTT. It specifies CASQRQGNSPLHF.